This entry lists 18 T cell receptor beta chains sequenced from one sample in a study of CD4 T cells in relation to SARS-CoV-2 and coronaviruses. Unexposed donor CD4+ T cells date from about 2010-2019, before the COVID-19 pandemic. After about 11 days of culture, CD4+ T cells were isolated. Libraries were prepared by immunoSEQ multiplex PCR; TCRdb keeps only in-frame clonotypes and omits some of them. The sample holds around 29,000 clones, over 60% seen once. Their cognate antigens are unknown. Sequencing was performed on CD4+ T cells from PBMCs, cultured in vitro. The receptors derive from a human donor in good health.

The J gene is TRBJ2-7, the V gene TRBV5-4, with D unclear. V was cut by 3 bases and J by 7 bases, with 17 bases left in between. The CDR3 runs to 14 residues. CDR1 and CDR2 from the germline V gene are SGHNT and YYREEE (reference sequence). Here the CDR3 reads CASSSYGKGREQYF. The CDR3 DNA sequence: TGTGCCAGCAGCTCGTATGGAAAGGGTAGGGAGCAGTACTTC.

V is TRBV15 and J is TRBJ2-7; no reliable D call. The CDR3 has 12 residues. The germline CDR1 and CDR2 sequences are LNHNV and YYDKDF (reference sequence). Trimming removed 3 bases at V and 7 bases at J, with 10 bases between. The CDR3 DNA follows: TGTGCCACCAGCAGCGTGAAATTGGAGCAGTACTTC. Translated: CATSSVKLEQYF.

The V and J genes are TRBV19 and TRBJ2-7; a possible D gene is TRBD1 (6 bases). Germline CDR1 reads LNHDA; CDR2 reads SQIVND (reference sequence). V lost 3 bases and J 0 bases, leaving 15 bases between the germline ends. CDR3 size: 16 residues. The CDR3 DNA reads as TGTGCCAGTAGTATGCAGGGACACCCGAGCTCCTACGAGCAGTACTTC. Translating it yields CASSMQGHPSSYEQYF.

This chain joins TRBV5-1 and TRBJ2-3; TRBD2 matches 13 bases. The CDR3 is 16 amino acids. Germline V gene sequence: CDR1 SGHRS, CDR2 YFSETQ. V lost 4 bases to trimming and J lost 4 bases; unmatched junction nucleotides: 6. In DNA, the CDR3 is TGCGCCAGCAGCCAGAGAGGACTAGCGGGGGCAGATACGCAGTATTTT. The encoded protein is CASSQRGLAGADTQYF.

The V gene is TRBV19, the J gene TRBJ1-2; 9 bases line up with TRBD1. This CDR3 is 14 amino acids long. J lost 0 bases, V lost 5 bases, and 1 base had no gene match. In germline, CDR1 is LNHDA, CDR2 SQIVND (reference sequence). The CDR3 DNA follows: TGTGCCAGTAGTCGGACAGGGGCTAACTATGGCTACACCTTC. Encoded protein: CASSRTGANYGYTF.

The chain has TRBV7-2 and TRBJ2-1; 12 bases line up with TRBD2. V was pared by 5 bases and J by 7 bases, with 9 bases of the junction left unmatched. This CDR3 is built from 16 residues. Germline V CDR1 and CDR2: SGHTA, FQGNSA. The CDR3 sequence is CASSLSTSGSRNEQFF. Here the CDR3 DNA reads TGTGCCAGCAGCCTGTCGACTAGCGGGAGTAGGAATGAGCAGTTCTTC. Based on the CDR3 plus reference TRBV7-2 and TRBJ2-1, the full variable domain is GAGVSQSPSNKVTEKGKDVELRCDPISGHTALYWYRQSLGQGLEFLIYFQGNSAPDKSGLPSDRFSAERTGGSVSTLTIQRTQQEDSAVYLCASSLSTSGSRNEQFFGPGTRLTVL.

The chain uses TRBV7-2 and TRBJ1-3, with a weak D call TRBD1 (5 bases). CDR1 and CDR2 from the germline V gene are SGHTA and FQGNSA. The V gene lost 5 bases and the J gene lost 2 bases, with 10 bases spanning the gap. CDR3 size: 14 residues. CDR3 protein: CASSVQGAGNTIYF. The CDR3 DNA is TGTGCCAGCAGCGTTCAGGGAGCTGGAAACACCATATATTTT.

This clone has more than one count but fewer than ten. The J gene is TRBJ2-7, the V gene TRBV6-2 or TRBV6-3; D unclear. Trimming shortened V by 6 bases and J by 1 base, and 19 bases separated the two germline ends. The germline gives CDR1 MNHEY, CDR2 SVGEGT. This CDR3 comprises 16 residues. The DNA for the CDR3 is TGTGCCAGCAGCTCCCCGGGTTTAGGGCAGTCCTACGAGCAGTACTTC. It specifies CASSSPGLGQSYEQYF.

V gene TRBV2 combines with J gene TRBJ2-3, with unresolved D. There are 11 residues in the CDR3. Germline values: CDR1 SNHLY, CDR2 FYNNEI. Trimming pared 6 bases from V and 8 bases from J, leaving 9 bases between. CDR3 residues: CASRSSGTQYF. The CDR3, as DNA: TGTGCCAGCAGATCTAGTGGTACGCAGTATTTT. Looking up the rest from reference TRBV2 and TRBJ2-3 gives the full variable domain: EPEVTQTPSHQVTQMGQEVILRCVPISNHLYFYWYRQILGQKVEFLVSFYNNEISEKSEIFDDQFSVERPDGSNFTLKIRSTKLEDSAMYFCASRSSGTQYFGPGTRLTVL.

The J gene is TRBJ1-4, the V gene TRBV7-2; perhaps TRBD1 as D (5 bases). This CDR3 spans 14 amino acids. Germline assignment: CDR1 SGHTA and CDR2 FQGNSA. The V and J ends lost 6 bases and 5 bases respectively, with 13 bases between them. CDR3 DNA: TGTGCCAGCAGTCAGGCGGGGACCAATGAAAAACTGTTTTTT. The encoded protein is CASSQAGTNEKLFF.

This clone was seen only a few times. The rearrangement uses TRBV5-4 and TRBJ1-2; 9 bases align to TRBD1. Germline V CDR1 and CDR2: SGHNT, YYREEE (reference sequence). The junction had 3 bases not matched to a gene; V was cut back by 2 bases and J by 7 bases. CDR3 length: 13 residues. The CDR3 region has the DNA TGTGCCAGCAGCTTACAGGGGGCGGGTGGCTACACCTTC. The encoded protein is CASSLQGAGGYTF.

This chain uses TRBV7-2 with TRBJ1-5; 10 positions agree with TRBD1. J was trimmed by 15 bases and V by 0 bases; bases with no gene match: 5. The CDR3 covers 13 residues. Germline CDR1 SGHTA, CDR2 FQGNSA. CDR3 nucleotides: TGTGCCAGCAGCTTAGCGGGACAGGGGAAGTTGCATTTT. It is translated as CASSLAGQGKLHF.

This rearrangement joins TRBV7-2 to TRBJ2-7; 8 bases fit TRBD2. The V gene end was trimmed by 6 bases and the J gene end by 0 bases; junction bases not matched to a gene: 10. The germline V gene encodes CDR1 SGHTA and CDR2 FQGNSA. The CDR3 extends over 16 amino acids. The CDR3: CASRRRGGGSSYEQYF. DNA of the CDR3: TGTGCCAGCAGGCGACGGGGGGGCGGGAGCTCCTACGAGCAGTACTTC. Filled out from reference TRBV7-2 and TRBJ2-7, the complete variable domain reads GAGVSQSPSNKVTEKGKDVELRCDPISGHTALYWYRQSLGQGLEFLIYFQGNSAPDKSGLPSDRFSAERTGGSVSTLTIQRTQQEDSAVYLCASRRRGGGSSYEQYFGPGTRLTVT.

The J gene is TRBJ1-6, the V gene TRBV6-5; TRBD1 matches 8 bases. V dropped 6 bases and J dropped 13; count of bases not matched to a gene: 8. This CDR3 is built from 13 residues. Germline assignment: CDR1 MNHEY and CDR2 SVGAGI. This chain's CDR3 is CASRLRTGRPLHF. CDR3 in DNA: TGTGCCAGCAGACTTAGGACAGGGCGGCCCCTCCACTTT.

This rearrangement joins TRBV19 to TRBJ2-5; D possibly corresponds to TRBD2 (5 bases). Trimming stripped 1 base from V and 0 bases from J, with 6 bases between. CDR1 is LNHDA and CDR2 is SQIVND in the germline V gene (reference sequence). CDR3 length: 14 residues. In DNA, the CDR3 is TGTGCCAGTAGTATAGGAGGGTACCAAGAGACCCAGTACTTC. Translated: CASSIGGYQETQYF.

The V call is TRBV7-2, the J call TRBJ2-3; 7 bases fit TRBD2. CDR1 and CDR2 from the germline V gene are SGHTA and FQGNSA. Trimming cost V 1 base and J 11 bases; bases outside gene matches: 6. This CDR3 has 13 amino acids. CDR3 sequence (DNA): TGTGCCAGCAGCTTAGGAACCGGGGGGAAGCAGTATTTT. Protein: CASSLGTGGKQYF.

The J gene is TRBJ2-5, the V gene TRBV18, with D hard to call. CDR1 and CDR2 from the germline V gene are KGHSH and LQKENI. CDR3 length equals 15 residues. V lost 0 bases and J lost 8, with 16 bases in between. The chain's CDR3 is CASSPPEQRRDTQYF. The CDR3 coding sequence is TGTGCCAGCTCACCACCGGAACAGAGAAGAGATACCCAGTACTTC.

The J gene is TRBJ2-7, the V gene TRBV3-1 (or the pseudogene TRBV3-2); 7 nucleotides match TRBD1. The CDR3 contains 13 residues. J gave up 6 bases and V 1 base, and 3 bases lay outside the gene matches. Germline lookup yields CDR1 LGHDT and CDR2 YNNKEL (reference sequence). CDR3 in amino acids: CASSQVAGGEQYF. The DNA of the CDR3 is TGTGCCAGCAGCCAAGTTGCAGGGGGCGAGCAGTACTTC.